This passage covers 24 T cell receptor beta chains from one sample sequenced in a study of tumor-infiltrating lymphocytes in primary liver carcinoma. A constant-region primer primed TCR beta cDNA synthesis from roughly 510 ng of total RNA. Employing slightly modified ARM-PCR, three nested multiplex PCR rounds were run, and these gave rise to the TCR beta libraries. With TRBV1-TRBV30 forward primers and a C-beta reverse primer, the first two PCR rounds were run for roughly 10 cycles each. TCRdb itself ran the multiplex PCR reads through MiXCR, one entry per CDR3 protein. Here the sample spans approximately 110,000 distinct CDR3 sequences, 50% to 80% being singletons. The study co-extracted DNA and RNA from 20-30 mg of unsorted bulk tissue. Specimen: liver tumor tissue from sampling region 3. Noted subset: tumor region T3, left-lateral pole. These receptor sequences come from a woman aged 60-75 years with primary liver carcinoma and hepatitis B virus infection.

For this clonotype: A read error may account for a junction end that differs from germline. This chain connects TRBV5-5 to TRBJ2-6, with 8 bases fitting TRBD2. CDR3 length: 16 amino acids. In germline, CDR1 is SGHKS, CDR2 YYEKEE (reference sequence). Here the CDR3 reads CASSSPKGTRASVLTF. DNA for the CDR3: TGTGCCAGCAGCTCGCCAAAGGGGACTAGGGCCAGCGTCCTGACTTTC.

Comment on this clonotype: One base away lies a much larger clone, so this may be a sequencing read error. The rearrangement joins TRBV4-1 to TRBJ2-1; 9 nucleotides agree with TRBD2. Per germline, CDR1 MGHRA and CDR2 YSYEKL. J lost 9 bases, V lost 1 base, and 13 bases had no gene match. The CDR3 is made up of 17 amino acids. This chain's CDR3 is CASSQGGASGAYLEQFF. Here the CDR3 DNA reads TGCGCCAGCAGCCAAGGGGGTGCTAGCGGGGCCTATCTTGAGCAGTTCTTC.

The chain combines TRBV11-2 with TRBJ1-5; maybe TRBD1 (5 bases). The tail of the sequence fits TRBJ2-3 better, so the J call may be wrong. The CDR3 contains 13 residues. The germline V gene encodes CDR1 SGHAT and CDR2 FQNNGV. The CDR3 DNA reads TGTGCCAGCAGCACTACAGGAAATCAGCCCCAGTATTTT. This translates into CASSTTGNQPQYF.

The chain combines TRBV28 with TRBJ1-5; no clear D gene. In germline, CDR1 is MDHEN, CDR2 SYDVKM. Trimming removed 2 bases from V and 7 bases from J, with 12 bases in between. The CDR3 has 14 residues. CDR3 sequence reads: CASSLNLRNQPQHF. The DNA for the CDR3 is TGTGCCAGCAGTTTAAACTTGCGAAACCAGCCCCAGCATTTT.

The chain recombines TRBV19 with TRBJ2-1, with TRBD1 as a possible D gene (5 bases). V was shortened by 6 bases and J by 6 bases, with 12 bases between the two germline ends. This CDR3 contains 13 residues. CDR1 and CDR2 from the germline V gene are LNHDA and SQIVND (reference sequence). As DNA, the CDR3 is TGTGCCAGTAGCCTTCCAACAGGCAATGAGCAGTTCTTC. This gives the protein CASSLPTGNEQFF.

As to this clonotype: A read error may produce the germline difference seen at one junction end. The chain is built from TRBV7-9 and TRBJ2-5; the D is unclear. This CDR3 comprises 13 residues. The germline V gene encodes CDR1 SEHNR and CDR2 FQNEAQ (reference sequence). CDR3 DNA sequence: TGTGCCAGCTGCTTCCGAGAACGAGAGACCCAGTACTTC. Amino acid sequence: CASCFRERETQYF.

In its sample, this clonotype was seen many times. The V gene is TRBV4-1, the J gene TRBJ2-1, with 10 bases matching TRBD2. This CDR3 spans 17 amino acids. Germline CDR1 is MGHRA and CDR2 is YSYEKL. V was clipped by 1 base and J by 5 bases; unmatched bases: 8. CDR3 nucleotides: TGCGCCAGCAGCCAAGGGAGAGCGGGAGGGGACCACAATGAGCAGTTCTTC. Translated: CASSQGRAGGDHNEQFF.

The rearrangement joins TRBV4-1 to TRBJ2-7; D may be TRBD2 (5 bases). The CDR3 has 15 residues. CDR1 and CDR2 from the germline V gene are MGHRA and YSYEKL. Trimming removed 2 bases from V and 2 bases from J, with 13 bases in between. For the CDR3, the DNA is TGCGCCAGCAGCCAATTTCCCGGGAACCCCTACGAGCAGTACTTC. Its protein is CASSQFPGNPYEQYF.

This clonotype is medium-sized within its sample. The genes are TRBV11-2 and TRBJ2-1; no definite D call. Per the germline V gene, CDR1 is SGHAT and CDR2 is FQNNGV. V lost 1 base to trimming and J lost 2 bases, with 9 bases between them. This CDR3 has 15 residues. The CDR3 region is CASSLVGGTYNEQFF. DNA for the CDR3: TGTGCCAGCAGCTTAGTCGGTGGCACCTACAATGAGCAGTTCTTC.

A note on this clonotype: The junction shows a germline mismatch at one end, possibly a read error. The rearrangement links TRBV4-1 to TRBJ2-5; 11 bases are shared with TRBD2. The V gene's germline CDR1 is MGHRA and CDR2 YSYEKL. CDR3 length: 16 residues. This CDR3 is CASSLVTSGRGETQYF. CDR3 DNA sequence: TGTGCCAGCAGCCTGGTTACTAGCGGGAGAGGAGAGACCCAGTACTTC.

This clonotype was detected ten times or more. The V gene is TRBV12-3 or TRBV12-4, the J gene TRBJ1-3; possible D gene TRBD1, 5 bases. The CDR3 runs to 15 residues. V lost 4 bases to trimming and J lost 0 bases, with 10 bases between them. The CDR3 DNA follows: TGTGCCAGCAGTTCCGGGGGGATCTCTGGAAACACCATATATTTT. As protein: CASSSGGISGNTIYF.

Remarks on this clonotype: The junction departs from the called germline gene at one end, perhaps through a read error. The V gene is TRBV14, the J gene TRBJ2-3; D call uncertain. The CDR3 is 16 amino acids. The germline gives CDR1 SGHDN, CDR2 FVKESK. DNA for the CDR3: TGTGCCAGTAGCCCCCTCCAGATGAAAAGCACAGCTACGCAGTATTTT. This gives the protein CASSPLQMKSTATQYF.

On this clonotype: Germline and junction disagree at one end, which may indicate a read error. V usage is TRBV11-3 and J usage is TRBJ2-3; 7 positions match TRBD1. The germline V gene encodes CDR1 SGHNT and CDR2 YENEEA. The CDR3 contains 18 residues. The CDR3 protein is CANSQRSGTVISTDTQYF. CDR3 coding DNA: TGTGCCAACAGCCAGCGGTCCGGGACAGTGATTAGCACAGATACGCAGTATTTT. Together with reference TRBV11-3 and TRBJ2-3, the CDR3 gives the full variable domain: EAGVVQSPRYKIIEKKQPVAFWCNPISGHNTLYWYLQNLGQGPELLIRYENEEAVDDSQLPKDRFSAERLKGVDSTLKIQPAELGDSAVYLCANSQRSGTVISTDTQYFGPGTRLTVL.

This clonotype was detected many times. The CDR3 DNA is TGTGCCAGCAGCCTTGGGGGTCCCTACGAGCAGTACTTC. Translated, it gives CASSLGGPYEQYF. The chain combines TRBV11-2 with TRBJ2-7; D possibly matches TRBD1 or TRBD2 (5 bases each). Deletions cut 5 bases from V and 2 bases from J, with 10 bases between. This CDR3 has 13 amino acids. Germline V CDR1 and CDR2: SGHAT, FQNNGV.

Here the CDR3 DNA reads TGTGCCAGCAGCTTGCGCTTTACACGACTCGCTGTAGCTTTCTTT. Amino acids: CASSLRFTRLAVAFF. This chain links TRBV5-6 with TRBJ1-1; D gene uncertain. Trimming left V 1 base short and J 10 bases short, with 20 bases between. The CDR3 has 15 amino acids. Germline V gives CDR1 SGHDT, CDR2 YYEEEE.

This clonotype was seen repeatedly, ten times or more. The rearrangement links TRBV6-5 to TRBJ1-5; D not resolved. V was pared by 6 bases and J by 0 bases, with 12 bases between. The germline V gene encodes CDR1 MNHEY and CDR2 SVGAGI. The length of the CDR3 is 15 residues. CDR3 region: CASSHGRDSNQPQHF. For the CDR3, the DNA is TGTGCCAGCAGCCACGGACGGGATAGCAATCAGCCCCAGCATTTT.

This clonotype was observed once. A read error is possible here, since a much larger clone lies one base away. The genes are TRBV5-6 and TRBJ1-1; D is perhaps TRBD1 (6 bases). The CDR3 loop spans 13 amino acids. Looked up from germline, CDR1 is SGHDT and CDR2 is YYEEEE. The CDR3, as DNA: TGTGCCGGCAGACTTACAGGGACTACTGAAGCTTTCTTT. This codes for CAGRLTGTTEAFF. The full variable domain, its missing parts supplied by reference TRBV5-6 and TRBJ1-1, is DAGVTQSPTHLIKTRGQQVTLRCSPKSGHDTVSWYQQALGQGPQFIFQYYEEEERQRGNFPDRFSGHQFPNYSSELNVNALLLGDSALYLCAGRLTGTTEAFFGQGTRLTVV.

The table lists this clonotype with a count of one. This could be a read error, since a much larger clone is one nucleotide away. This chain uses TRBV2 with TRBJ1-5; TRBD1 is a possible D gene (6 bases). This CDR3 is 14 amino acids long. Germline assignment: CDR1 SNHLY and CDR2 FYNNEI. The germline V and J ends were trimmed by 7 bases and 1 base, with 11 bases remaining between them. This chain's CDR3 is CASIGGSSNQPQHF. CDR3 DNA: TGTGCCAGCATTGGGGGCTCGAGCAATCAGCCCCAGCATTTT. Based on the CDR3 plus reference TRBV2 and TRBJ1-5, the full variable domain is EPEVTQTPSHQVTQMGQEVILRCVPISNHLYFYWYRQILGQKVEFLVSFYNNEISEKSEIFDDQFSVERPDGSNFTLKIRSTKLEDSAMYFCASIGGSSNQPQHFGDGTRLSIL.

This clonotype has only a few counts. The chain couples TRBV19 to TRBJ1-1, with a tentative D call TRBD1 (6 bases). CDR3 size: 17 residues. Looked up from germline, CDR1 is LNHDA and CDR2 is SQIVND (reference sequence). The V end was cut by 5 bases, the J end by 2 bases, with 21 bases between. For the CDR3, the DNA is TGTGCCAGTAGTTTCGCCTTAGGGGGGGGCCGAAACACTGAAGCTTTCTTT. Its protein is CASSFALGGGRNTEAFF.

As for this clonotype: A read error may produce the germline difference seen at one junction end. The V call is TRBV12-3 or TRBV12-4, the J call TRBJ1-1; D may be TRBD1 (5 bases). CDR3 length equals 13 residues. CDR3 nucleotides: TGTGTCAGCAGTTTCAGGGATAACACTGAGGCTTTCTTT. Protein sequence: CVSSFRDNTEAFF.

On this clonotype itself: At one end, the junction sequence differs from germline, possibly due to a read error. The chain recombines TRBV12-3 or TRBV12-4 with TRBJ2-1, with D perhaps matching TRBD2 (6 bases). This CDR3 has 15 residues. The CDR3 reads CASSLALATVNVQLF. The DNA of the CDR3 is TGTGCCAGCAGTTTGGCCCTAGCGACAGTCAATGTGCAGCTCTTC.

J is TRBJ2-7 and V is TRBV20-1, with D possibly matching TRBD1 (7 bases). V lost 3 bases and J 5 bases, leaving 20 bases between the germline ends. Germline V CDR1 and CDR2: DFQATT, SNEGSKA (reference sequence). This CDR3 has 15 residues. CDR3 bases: TGCAGTGCTAGTAATCGCGGGACAGAGGGCAACGAGCAGTACTTC. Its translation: CSASNRGTEGNEQYF.

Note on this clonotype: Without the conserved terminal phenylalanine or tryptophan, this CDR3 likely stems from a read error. The CDR3 protein is CASSLGQGEWGVDEQFL. The CDR3 coding sequence is TGTGCCAGTAGCTTAGGTCAGGGGGAGTGGGGTGTCGATGAGCAGTTCCTC. This chain uses TRBV11-3 with TRBJ2-1; 7 bases map to TRBD1. Germline V gene lookup returns CDR1 SGHNT and CDR2 YENEEA. The CDR3 sequence is 17 residues long.

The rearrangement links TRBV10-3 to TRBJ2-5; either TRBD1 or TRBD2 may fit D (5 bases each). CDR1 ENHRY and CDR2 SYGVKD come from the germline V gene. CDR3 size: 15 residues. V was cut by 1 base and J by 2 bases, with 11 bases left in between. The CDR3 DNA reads TGTGCCATCAGTGAGTTAACGGGGCTACAAGAGACCCAGTACTTC. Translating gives CAISELTGLQETQYF.